The 21 T cell receptor beta chains below all came from one sample that was sequenced in a study of blood T cell repertoires in COVID-19. TCRdb keeps only in-frame clones here, not all; method: immunoSEQ multiplex PCR. This table holds 150,000 to 190,000 clones, roughly 72% found once. The sequencing sample was made of peripheral blood. These receptors were taken from a woman older than 75 with acute or convalescent COVID-19.

The chain joins TRBV9 to TRBJ2-3; 8 nucleotides align to TRBD2. The length of the CDR3 is 15 residues. Germline V gene lookup returns CDR1 SGDLS and CDR2 YYNGEE. The junction had 2 bases not matched to a gene; V was cut back by 1 base and J by 1 base. The CDR3 bases are TGTGCCAGCAGCGTAAATAGCGGGGGCACAGATACGCAGTATTTT. Protein sequence: CASSVNSGGTDTQYF. Together with reference TRBV9 and TRBJ2-3, the CDR3 gives the full variable domain: DSGVTQTPKHLITATGQRVTLRCSPRSGDLSVYWYQQSLDQGLQFLIQYYNGEERAKGNILERFSAQQFPDLHSELNLSSLELGDSALYFCASSVNSGGTDTQYFGPGTRLTVL.

CDR3 DNA: TGTGCCAGCGGGACAGGGGGCAGAAGTGGGGAGCTGTTTTTT. Residues: CASGTGGRSGELFF. This chain links TRBV7-3 with TRBJ2-2; 12 bases match TRBD1. The CDR3 has 14 residues. J was trimmed by 8 bases and V by 8 bases; bases with no gene match: 6. CDR1 and CDR2 (germline): SGHTA, FQGTGA.

The rearrangement links TRBV27 to TRBJ1-1, with D possibly TRBD1 on 5 matching bases. From germline, CDR1 is MNHEY and CDR2 SMNVEV (reference sequence). Trimming pared 6 bases from V and 4 bases from J, leaving 15 bases between. The CDR3 totals 14 residues. CDR3 DNA: TGTGCCAGCAGCCCGAAGCAGGGAAGCACTGAAGCTTTCTTT. Translated: CASSPKQGSTEAFF.

The chain carries TRBV6-5 and TRBJ1-1, with D hard to call. Germline V gene lookup returns CDR1 MNHEY and CDR2 SVGAGI. The V end was cut by 8 bases, the J end by 1 base, with 17 bases between. This CDR3 comprises 15 residues. The CDR3 is CASQSRRVGNTEAFF. Written as DNA, the CDR3 is TGTGCCAGCCAGTCACGGAGGGTGGGGAACACTGAAGCTTTCTTT.

The CDR3 DNA reads TGTGCCAGCAGTTACTCGTACTCAGGCTCCTACGAGCAGTACTTC. This sequence encodes CASSYSYSGSYEQYF. J is TRBJ2-7 and V is TRBV6-5; D unresolved. V was shortened by 0 bases and J by 0 bases, with 9 bases between the two germline ends. CDR3 length: 15 amino acids. The V gene's germline CDR1 is MNHEY and CDR2 SVGAGI.

This chain uses TRBV7-2 with TRBJ2-2, with 9 bases that match TRBD1. CDR3 length: 15 residues. CDR1 is SGHTA, CDR2 FQGNSA, per germline. V lost 4 bases and J lost 4; bases outside the gene matches: 4. CDR3 sequence (DNA): TGTGCCAGCAGCTCCAGACAGGGGGTCACCGGGGAGCTGTTTTTT. Translation gives CASSSRQGVTGELFF.

The chain couples TRBV7-2 to TRBJ2-7, with unresolved D. Germline V gene data show CDR1 as SGHTA and CDR2 as FQGNSA. The CDR3 consists of 13 residues. Trimming cost V 0 bases and J 3 bases, with 6 bases left between them. The CDR3 coding sequence is TGTGCCAGCAGCTTAGCTTTTCTCTACGAGCAGTACTTC. Its protein is CASSLAFLYEQYF.

The V gene is TRBV7-3, the J gene TRBJ2-2; TRBD1 matches at 7 bases. The CDR3 is 18 amino acids. V shed 1 base and J 0 bases; nucleotides not matched to a gene: 8. Germline values: CDR1 SGHTA, CDR2 FQGTGA. The CDR3 bases are TGTGCCAGCAGCTTAAATCCGCCGGGACAGACGAACACCGGGGAGCTGTTTTTT. Its translation is CASSLNPPGQTNTGELFF. Full variable domain (remainder filled in from reference TRBV7-3 and TRBJ2-2): GAGVSQTPSNKVTEKGKYVELRCDPISGHTALYWYRQSLGQGPEFLIYFQGTGAADDSGLPNDRFFAVRPEGSVSTLKIQRTERGDSAVYLCASSLNPPGQTNTGELFFGEGSRLTVL.

The V call is TRBV4-1, the J call TRBJ2-2; no clear D gene. The length of the CDR3 is 16 residues. Trimming shortened V by 0 bases and J by 4 bases, and 12 bases separated the two germline ends. The germline V gene encodes CDR1 MGHRA and CDR2 YSYEKL. CDR3 sequence (DNA): TGCGCCAGCAGCCAAGATCTCTTCCGTAGCACCGGGGAGCTGTTTTTT. This encodes CASSQDLFRSTGELFF.

V gene TRBV4-1 combines with J gene TRBJ2-7; TRBD1 aligns across 9 bases. V was pared by 0 bases and J by 4 bases, with 7 bases of the junction left unmatched. The CDR3 contains 16 residues. The germline V gene has CDR1 MGHRA and CDR2 YSYEKL. The CDR3 nucleotides read TGCGCCAGCAGCCAAGAAGGGTTACAGGGGGCGTACGAGCAGTACTTC. Protein: CASSQEGLQGAYEQYF.

The chain couples TRBV5-5 to TRBJ1-4; D is perhaps TRBD1 (6 bases). Trimming took off 0 bases at V and 4 bases at J, with 13 bases between the two ends. This CDR3 comprises 16 residues. The germline gives CDR1 SGHKS, CDR2 YYEKEE (reference sequence). CDR3 nucleotide sequence: TGTGCCAGCAGCTTGGTGGGGGGGCAGGGTAATGAAAAACTGTTTTTT. Translated, it gives CASSLVGGQGNEKLFF.

A single count supports this clone. V is TRBV3-1 (or the pseudogene TRBV3-2) and J is TRBJ1-1; no firm D call. The CDR3 covers 14 residues. Germline-derived CDR1 and CDR2 are LGHDT and YNNKEL (reference sequence). V dropped 6 bases and J dropped 4 bases, with 15 bases sitting between them. In DNA form, the CDR3 reads TGTGCCAGCAGTACCCCGGGTGAGGGCACTGAAGCTTTCTTT. Translating gives CASSTPGEGTEAFF.

The gene calls are TRBV27 and TRBJ1-2; 11 nucleotides line up with TRBD1. The CDR3 is made up of 14 amino acids. J was trimmed by 7 bases and V by 4 bases; bases with no gene match: 5. CDR1 MNHEY and CDR2 SMNVEV come from the germline V gene (reference sequence). Written as DNA, the CDR3 is TGTGCCAGCAGTTGGGACAGGGGGTACGGTGGCTACACCTTC. Translation: CASSWDRGYGGYTF.

V gene TRBV14 combines with J gene TRBJ1-4; a weak D match, TRBD1 (6 bases). Germline V gives CDR1 SGHDN, CDR2 FVKESK. This CDR3 region has 18 residues. Trimming took off 4 bases at V and 7 bases at J, with 25 bases between the two ends. This CDR3 is CASSPRRGGEVVSEKLFF. CDR3 DNA: TGTGCCAGCAGCCCCCGGAGAGGGGGAGAAGTTGTATCTGAAAAACTGTTTTTT.

The chain is built from TRBV5-1 and TRBJ2-7, with 11 bases lining up with TRBD2. The germline gives CDR1 SGHRS, CDR2 YFSETQ. V was clipped by 0 bases and J by 3 bases; unmatched bases: 2. This CDR3 comprises 15 residues. The CDR3 DNA reads TGCGCCAGCAGCTTGGGACTAGCGGGAAGCTACGAGCAGTACTTC. It specifies CASSLGLAGSYEQYF. Full variable domain (rest looked up from reference TRBV5-1 and TRBJ2-7): KAGVTQTPRYLIKTRGQQVTLSCSPISGHRSVSWYQQTPGQGLQFLFEYFSETQRNKGNFPGRFSGRQFSNSRSEMNVSTLELGDSALYLCASSLGLAGSYEQYFGPGTRLTVT.

The rearrangement uses TRBV30 and TRBJ1-6; D gene uncertain. Germline V gene sequence: CDR1 GTSNPN, CDR2 SVGIG (reference sequence). V lost 5 bases and J lost 0, with 5 bases in between. The CDR3 runs to 13 residues. The CDR3 is CAWDFSYNSPLHF. The DNA of the CDR3 is TGTGCCTGGGACTTCTCCTATAATTCACCCCTCCACTTT.

V usage is TRBV7-9 and J usage is TRBJ1-3; the D gene is possibly TRBD1 (5 bases). Looked up from germline, CDR1 is SEHNR and CDR2 is FQNEAQ (reference sequence). This CDR3 is built from 13 residues. Trimming took 11 bases from V and 1 from J, leaving 12 bases between them. CDR3 residues: CASRALSGNTIYF. In DNA, the CDR3 is TGTGCCTCCAGGGCCCTATCTGGAAACACCATATATTTT. The full variable domain, completed using reference TRBV7-9 and TRBJ1-3, is DTGVSQNPRHKITKRGQNVTFRCDPISEHNRLYWYRQTLGQGPEFLTYFQNEAQLEKSRLLSDRFSAERPKGSFSTLEIQRTEQGDSAMYLCASRALSGNTIYFGEGSWLTVV.

This clone was counted only a few times. The gene calls are TRBV6-2 or TRBV6-3 and TRBJ1-1, with D possibly being TRBD1 (5 bases). The V end was cut by 1 base, the J end by 4 bases, with 16 bases between. CDR3 length equals 16 residues. Germline CDR1 reads MNHEY; CDR2 reads SVGEGT. DNA for the CDR3: TGTGCCAGCAGTTACTTATCAGGGTTTGTCGTCACTGAAGCTTTCTTT. Translating gives CASSYLSGFVVTEAFF.

As regards this clone: A junction end diverges from the germline sequence, so it may reflect a read error. The V call is TRBV28, the J call TRBJ1-3, with 9 bases aligning to TRBD1. This CDR3 is built from 11 residues. CDR1 MDHEN and CDR2 SYDVKM come from the germline V gene. The CDR3 reads CASSLDRDRDF. The DNA for the CDR3 is TGTGCCAGCAGTTTAGATCGGGACAGGGATTTT.

The chain has TRBV6-6 and TRBJ1-5; D may be TRBD1 (5 bases). The CDR3 totals 14 residues. The V end lost 6 bases, the J end lost 1 base, and 10 bases lay between the germline ends. The V gene's germline CDR1 is MNHNY and CDR2 SVGAGI (reference sequence). DNA of the CDR3: TGTGCCAGCAGCCGAGACAGCAGCAATCAGCCCCAGCATTTT. Translating gives CASSRDSSNQPQHF.

The rearrangement uses TRBV6-5 and TRBJ2-1; 8 nucleotides align to TRBD2. This CDR3 comprises 16 residues. Germline V gives CDR1 MNHEY, CDR2 SVGAGI. V lost 2 bases to trimming and J lost 10 bases; unmatched junction nucleotides: 13. The CDR3 DNA follows: TGTGCCAGCAGTTACCCAGCGGCAGCGGGAGCTTTCGAGCAGTTCTTC. This sequence encodes CASSYPAAAGAFEQFF.